Each of the 8 T cell receptor beta chains below was sequenced from the same sample in a study of T-cell reconstitution after alpha-beta-depleted transplantation in children. Researchers prepared the TCRbeta library using unique molecular identifiers, the study reports. In TCRdb, the PCR reads were re-called with MiXCR into one record per CDR3 protein. The sample consists of some 300,000 distinct CDR3 sequences, approximately 10% of them appearing once. Sequenced here: PBMCs from the stem cell graft donor, sampled from the stem cell graft. These receptors originate from a human donor who donated a stem cell graft to a child with acute lymphoblastic leukemia.

This clonotype was counted a few times. For the CDR3, the DNA is TGTGCCAGCAGTTCCGAACAGGGAAGGTACACCTTC. Translated: CASSSEQGRYTF. This rearrangement joins TRBV12-3 or TRBV12-4 to TRBJ1-2; D is perhaps TRBD1 (6 bases). CDR3 length: 12 residues. V lost 4 bases and J 11 bases, leaving 14 bases between the germline ends.

This chain uses TRBV19 with TRBJ2-6, with D possibly matching TRBD2 (5 bases). Germline CDR1 LNHDA, CDR2 SQIVND (reference sequence). CDR3 length equals 15 residues. Trimming stripped 6 bases from V and 2 bases from J, with 11 bases between. The CDR3, as DNA: TGTGCCAGTAGCGACCAAGCGGCTGGGGCCAACGTCCTGACTTTC. It translates to CASSDQAAGANVLTF.

This chain links TRBV7-2 with TRBJ2-7, with 10 bases that match TRBD2. CDR1 is SGHTA, CDR2 FQGNSA, per germline. V was pared by 5 bases and J by 1 base, with 5 bases of the junction left unmatched. The CDR3 spans 15 residues. The CDR3 nucleotides are TGTGCCAGCAGCCCTAGCGGGAGTTGGTCCTACGAGCAGTACTTC. Residues: CASSPSGSWSYEQYF. Drawing the rest from reference TRBV7-2 and TRBJ2-7, the complete variable domain is GAGVSQSPSNKVTEKGKDVELRCDPISGHTALYWYRQSLGQGLEFLIYFQGNSAPDKSGLPSDRFSAERTGGSVSTLTIQRTQQEDSAVYLCASSPSGSWSYEQYFGPGTRLTVT.

This clonotype was counted between two and nine times. The gene calls are TRBV9 and TRBJ1-1; perhaps TRBD1 as D (6 bases). Germline V lookup: CDR1 SGDLS, CDR2 YYNGEE. V was clipped by 0 bases and J by 7 bases, with 13 bases between them. This CDR3 is built from 14 residues. The CDR3 reads CASSVEGTNHEAFF. DNA for the CDR3: TGTGCCAGCAGCGTAGAAGGGACAAACCATGAAGCTTTCTTT.

This clonotype was counted only a few times. The chain has TRBV6-5 and TRBJ2-6, with D hard to call. V lost 2 bases, J lost 4 bases, and 9 bases lay in between. This CDR3 has 15 amino acids. In germline, CDR1 is MNHEY, CDR2 SVGAGI. CDR3 DNA: TGTGCCAGCAGTTACCGCCCACTCGGGGCCAACGTCCTGACTTTC. Encoded protein: CASSYRPLGANVLTF.

The chain links TRBV7-3 to TRBJ2-3; maybe TRBD1 (6 bases). CDR1 and CDR2 (germline): SGHTA, FQGTGA. The CDR3 runs to 15 residues. Between the trimmed V and J ends, which lost 5 bases and 4 bases, there was a span of 16 bases. The CDR3 here is CASSPLSPGADTQYF. In DNA form, the CDR3 reads TGTGCCAGCAGCCCCCTTTCACCAGGGGCAGATACGCAGTATTTT.

This clonotype was counted only a few times. The chain employs TRBV20-1 and TRBJ2-1; the D call may be TRBD1 or TRBD2 (5 bases each). CDR1 and CDR2 (germline): DFQATT, SNEGSKA (reference sequence). V was shortened by 0 bases and J by 0 bases, with 15 bases between the two germline ends. CDR3 length: 17 residues. The CDR3 DNA reads TGCAGTGCTAGAGATGGGGCATGGGAGAGCTCCTACAATGAGCAGTTCTTC. This encodes CSARDGAWESSYNEQFF.

In this sample, this clonotype turned up a few times. The chain is built from TRBV20-1 and TRBJ2-2; no definite D call. The CDR3 contains 13 residues. Trimming stripped 5 bases from V and 1 base from J, with 8 bases between. Germline V gene lookup returns CDR1 DFQATT and CDR2 SNEGSKA (reference sequence). The chain's CDR3 is CSAPMVNTGELFF. For the CDR3, the DNA is TGCAGTGCTCCTATGGTGAACACCGGGGAGCTGTTTTTT.